These 21 T cell receptor beta chains were all obtained from the same sample, sequenced in a study of T cell responses to AZD1222 COVID-19 vaccine. Measured with immunoSEQ multiplex PCR; TCRdb has only the in-frame clones, and not every one. The sample has roughly 200,000 clones; 85% to 95% are singletons. Source: peripheral blood, taken 28 days after the second dose of the MenACWY control vaccine. The receptors here all came from an adult who received the MenACWY meningococcal vaccine as a control.

The chain joins TRBV28 to TRBJ2-3; D gene uncertain. CDR1 is MDHEN, CDR2 SYDVKM, per germline. The CDR3 is made up of 11 amino acids. V lost 6 bases, J lost 3 bases, and 4 bases lay in between. Here the CDR3 DNA reads TGTGCCAGCAGAGAAACAGATACGCAGTATTTT. Translated: CASRETDTQYF.

The V call is TRBV5-1, the J call TRBJ2-1, with unresolved D. The CDR3 consists of 15 residues. Germline V gives CDR1 SGHRS, CDR2 YFSETQ. The V end lost 3 bases, the J end lost 0 bases, and 10 bases lay between the germline ends. CDR3 nucleotides: TGCGCCAGCAGCTCGACACCGAGCTCCTACAATGAGCAGTTCTTC. Translation: CASSSTPSSYNEQFF. Based on the CDR3 plus reference TRBV5-1 and TRBJ2-1, the full variable domain is KAGVTQTPRYLIKTRGQQVTLSCSPISGHRSVSWYQQTPGQGLQFLFEYFSETQRNKGNFPGRFSGRQFSNSRSEMNVSTLELGDSALYLCASSSTPSSYNEQFFGPGTRLTVL.

This clone was seen just once. The V gene is TRBV10-3, the J gene TRBJ1-4; the D is unclear. The germline V and J ends were trimmed by 3 bases and 5 bases, with 4 bases remaining between them. This CDR3 spans 12 amino acids. Germline CDR1 reads ENHRY; CDR2 reads SYGVKD. The CDR3 region has the DNA TGTGCCATCAGTGAAGGGAATGAAAAACTGTTTTTT. Its protein product is CAISEGNEKLFF.

CDR3 bases: TGTGCCAGCAGCTTAGACTATAGCGAGCAGTACTTC. Protein: CASSLDYSEQYF. The rearrangement links TRBV7-9 to TRBJ2-7; D unclear. The CDR3 covers 12 residues. Between the trimmed V and J ends, which lost 1 base and 6 bases, there was a span of 7 bases. Germline assignment: CDR1 SEHNR and CDR2 FQNEAQ (reference sequence). Complete variable domain (other parts from reference TRBV7-9 and TRBJ2-7): DTGVSQNPRHKITKRGQNVTFRCDPISEHNRLYWYRQTLGQGPEFLTYFQNEAQLEKSRLLSDRFSAERPKGSFSTLEIQRTEQGDSAMYLCASSLDYSEQYFGPGTRLTVT.

J is TRBJ1-2 and V is TRBV19; tentatively, D is TRBD1 (5 bases). Germline CDR1 reads LNHDA; CDR2 reads SQIVND (reference sequence). V lost 0 bases to trimming and J lost 4 bases, with 9 bases between them. The CDR3 runs to 14 residues. CDR3 bases: TGTGCCAGTAGTATAGAGAGGGGTAGCTATGGCTACACCTTC. It translates to CASSIERGSYGYTF.

This clone has a count of ten or more. The rearrangement joins TRBV5-1 to TRBJ2-7; D might be TRBD1 (6 bases). The CDR3 has 15 amino acids. CDR1 and CDR2 (germline): SGHRS, YFSETQ. The V end was cut by 7 bases, the J end by 2 bases, with 19 bases between. The CDR3 sequence is CASYQWIQGTYEQYF. CDR3 nucleotides: TGCGCCAGCTACCAGTGGATACAGGGAACCTACGAGCAGTACTTC.

The chain combines TRBV9 with TRBJ1-3; 7 bases are shared with TRBD1. The CDR3 runs to 17 residues. The V segment lost 0 bases and the J segment 11 bases; nucleotides outside the gene matches: 17. The germline CDR1 and CDR2 sequences are SGDLS and YYNGEE. The CDR3 DNA follows: TGTGCCAGCAGCGTAGCTCGGAGGGGGCAATTGTATGCCGCCATATATTTT. This translates into CASSVARRGQLYAAIYF.

This clone was detected only once. The J gene is TRBJ1-2, the V gene TRBV3-1 (or the pseudogene TRBV3-2); 8 bases are shared with TRBD1. The V gene's germline CDR1 is LGHDT and CDR2 YNNKEL (reference sequence). Trimming removed 1 base from V and 10 bases from J; junction bases left unmatched: 11. This CDR3 is built from 15 residues. The CDR3 sequence: CASSQGGGQGRFYTF. The CDR3 DNA follows: TGTGCCAGCAGCCAAGGGGGTGGACAGGGAAGGTTCTACACCTTC.

V usage is TRBV5-1 and J usage is TRBJ1-1, with TRBD1 matching over 9 bases. In germline, CDR1 is SGHRS, CDR2 YFSETQ. Unmatched junction bases numbered 12, after V lost 0 bases and J lost 0 bases. The CDR3 is 19 amino acids. CDR3 sequence (DNA): TGCGCCAGCAGCTTGGTGGGCGCGGGGACAGGGACCTTGAACACTGAAGCTTTCTTT. This codes for CASSLVGAGTGTLNTEAFF.

The rearrangement uses TRBV7-3 and TRBJ2-5; 7 bases match TRBD1. After removal of 5 bases from V and 1 base from J, the junction contained 7 bases not matched to a gene. Germline CDR1 and CDR2: SGHTA and FQGTGA. The CDR3 spans 15 residues. Written as DNA, the CDR3 is TGTGCCAGCAGCGCTCAGGGGGTTAGCCAAGAGACCCAGTACTTC. Translation: CASSAQGVSQETQYF. The complete variable domain, with remaining parts taken from reference TRBV7-3 and TRBJ2-5, reads GAGVSQTPSNKVTEKGKYVELRCDPISGHTALYWYRQSLGQGPEFLIYFQGTGAADDSGLPNDRFFAVRPEGSVSTLKIQRTERGDSAVYLCASSAQGVSQETQYFGPGTRLLVL.

This rearrangement joins TRBV6-5 to TRBJ1-3; TRBD1 is a possible D gene (5 bases). The length of the CDR3 is 15 residues. Germline lookup yields CDR1 MNHEY and CDR2 SVGAGI. V dropped 2 bases and J dropped 1 base, with 9 bases sitting between them. The CDR3 DNA follows: TGTGCCAGCAGTTACGTGGGGCTGTCTGGAAACACCATATATTTT. The encoded protein is CASSYVGLSGNTIYF.

DNA of the CDR3: TGCGCCAGCAGCTCCAGACTAGCGGGAGTGGATACGCAGTATTTT. Its protein is CASSSRLAGVDTQYF. The J gene is TRBJ2-3, the V gene TRBV5-1, with 12 bases that match TRBD2. The germline CDR1 and CDR2 sequences are SGHRS and YFSETQ. The CDR3 runs 15 residues. After removal of 3 bases from V and 6 bases from J, the junction contained 5 bases not matched to a gene.

The chain recombines TRBV6-2 or TRBV6-3 with TRBJ1-2; no clear D. Germline CDR1 reads MNHEY; CDR2 reads SVGEGT. Trimming left V 3 bases short and J 7 bases short, with 12 bases between. This CDR3 is built from 13 residues. The CDR3 DNA reads TGTGCCAGCAGTTATCAAGTTAACCGTGGCTACACCTTC. It specifies CASSYQVNRGYTF.

The chain has TRBV6-2 or TRBV6-3 and TRBJ2-3, with D possibly TRBD1 on 6 matching bases. V lost 2 bases, J lost 3 bases, and 12 bases lay in between. The CDR3 is made up of 15 amino acids. In germline, CDR1 is MNHEY, CDR2 SVGEGT. The CDR3 coding sequence is TGTGCCAGCAGTTACGGGCAGGGGAGAACAGATACGCAGTATTTT. Encoded protein: CASSYGQGRTDTQYF.

The rearrangement links TRBV19 to TRBJ2-1; D unresolved. Trimming shortened V by 2 bases and J by 2 bases, and 10 bases separated the two germline ends. In germline, CDR1 is LNHDA, CDR2 SQIVND (reference sequence). CDR3 size: 15 residues. In DNA form, the CDR3 reads TGTGCCAGTAGTATACGGACGGAGCCCTACAATGAGCAGTTCTTC. This gives the protein CASSIRTEPYNEQFF.

The chain couples TRBV7-6 to TRBJ1-2; 9 bases match TRBD1. Trimming at V came to 0 bases and at J to 0 bases, leaving 5 bases not matched to a gene. The CDR3 length is 17 residues. The germline V gene encodes CDR1 SGHVS and CDR2 FNYEAQ. CDR3 sequence: CASSLAGTGSTNYGYTF. In DNA, the CDR3 is TGTGCCAGCAGCTTAGCAGGGACAGGGAGTACTAACTATGGCTACACCTTC.

The V call is TRBV29-1, the J call TRBJ1-1; 9 bases are a match to TRBD1. The germline V gene has CDR1 SQVTM and CDR2 ANQGSEA. After removal of 6 bases from V and 1 base from J, the junction contained 0 bases not matched to a gene. This CDR3 spans 12 amino acids. The CDR3 nucleotides are TGCAGCGTGGACAGGGGGAACACTGAAGCTTTCTTT. Its protein is CSVDRGNTEAFF.

The CDR3, as DNA: TGTGCCAGCAGTTCACGACAGGGGTGGAATGAAAAACTGTTTTTT. Its translation: CASSSRQGWNEKLFF. The V gene is TRBV27, the J gene TRBJ1-4; 8 bases map to TRBD1. The CDR3 is 15 residues long. J lost 5 bases, V lost 4 bases, and 6 bases had no gene match. CDR1 and CDR2 from the germline V gene are MNHEY and SMNVEV (reference sequence).

The chain couples TRBV5-1 to TRBJ2-1; D unresolved. Trimming cost V 1 base and J 4 bases, with 6 bases left between them. Per germline, CDR1 SGHRS and CDR2 YFSETQ. This CDR3 region has 13 residues. CDR3: CASSLSGYNEQFF. CDR3 coding DNA: TGCGCCAGCAGCTTGAGTGGGTACAATGAGCAGTTCTTC. The whole variable domain, remainder taken from reference TRBV5-1 and TRBJ2-1, is KAGVTQTPRYLIKTRGQQVTLSCSPISGHRSVSWYQQTPGQGLQFLFEYFSETQRNKGNFPGRFSGRQFSNSRSEMNVSTLELGDSALYLCASSLSGYNEQFFGPGTRLTVL.

The rearrangement links TRBV19 to TRBJ1-2; D possibly corresponds to TRBD1 (5 bases). V was trimmed by 10 bases and J by 8 bases, leaving 17 bases between them. Looked up from germline, CDR1 is LNHDA and CDR2 is SQIVND (reference sequence). This CDR3 spans 12 amino acids. The CDR3 reads CAIRRAGRGYTF. The CDR3 coding sequence is TGTGCCATCCGAAGGGCAGGGCGAGGCTACACCTTC.

V usage is TRBV7-3 and J usage is TRBJ2-1, with D unresolved. This CDR3 spans 12 amino acids. CDR1 and CDR2 (germline): SGHTA, FQGTGA. V dropped 2 bases and J dropped 3 bases, with 2 bases sitting between them. The CDR3: CASSLGYNEQFF. CDR3 nucleotide sequence: TGTGCCAGCAGCTTAGGCTACAATGAGCAGTTCTTC.